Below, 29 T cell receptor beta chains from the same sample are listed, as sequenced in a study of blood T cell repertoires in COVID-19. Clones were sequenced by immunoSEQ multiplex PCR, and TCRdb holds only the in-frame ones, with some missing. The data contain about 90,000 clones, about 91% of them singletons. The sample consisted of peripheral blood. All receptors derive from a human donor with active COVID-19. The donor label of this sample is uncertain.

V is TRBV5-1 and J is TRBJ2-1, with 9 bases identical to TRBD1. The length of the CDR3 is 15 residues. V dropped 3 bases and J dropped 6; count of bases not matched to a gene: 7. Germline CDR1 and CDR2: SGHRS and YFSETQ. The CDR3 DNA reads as TGCGCCAGCAGCTCAGGGGACAGGGCCAGCAATGAGCAGTTCTTC. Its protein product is CASSSGDRASNEQFF.

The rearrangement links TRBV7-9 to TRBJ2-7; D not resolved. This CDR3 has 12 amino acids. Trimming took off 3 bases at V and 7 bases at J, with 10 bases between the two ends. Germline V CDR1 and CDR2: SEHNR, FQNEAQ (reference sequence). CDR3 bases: TGTGCCAGCAGCTTCAGGCCCCAGGAGCAGTACTTC. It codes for CASSFRPQEQYF.

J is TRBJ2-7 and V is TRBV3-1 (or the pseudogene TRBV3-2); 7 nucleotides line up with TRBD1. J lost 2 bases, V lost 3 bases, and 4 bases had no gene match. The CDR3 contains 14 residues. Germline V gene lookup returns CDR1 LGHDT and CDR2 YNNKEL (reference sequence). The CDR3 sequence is CASSHGQAPYEQYF. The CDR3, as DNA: TGTGCCAGCAGCCACGGACAGGCCCCCTACGAGCAGTACTTC.

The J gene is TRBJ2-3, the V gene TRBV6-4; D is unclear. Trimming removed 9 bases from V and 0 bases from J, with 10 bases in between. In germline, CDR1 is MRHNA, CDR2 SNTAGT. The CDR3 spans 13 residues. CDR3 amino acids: CASASSSTDTQYF. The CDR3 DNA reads TGTGCCAGTGCCAGTTCTAGCACAGATACGCAGTATTTT.

The CDR3 protein is CASSIQGFPLYGYTF. CDR3 nucleotides: TGTGCCAGCAGCATCCAGGGATTTCCCCTCTATGGCTACACCTTC. V and J are TRBV9 and TRBJ1-2, with a tentative D call TRBD1 (5 bases). The CDR3 spans 15 residues. CDR1 and CDR2 (germline): SGDLS, YYNGEE. The V end lost 4 bases, the J end lost 4 bases, and 17 bases lay between the germline ends.

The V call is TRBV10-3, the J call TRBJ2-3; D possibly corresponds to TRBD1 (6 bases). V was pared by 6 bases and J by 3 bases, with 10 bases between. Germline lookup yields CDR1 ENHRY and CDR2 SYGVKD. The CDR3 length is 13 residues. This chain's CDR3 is CAISATGTDTQYF. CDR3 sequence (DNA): TGTGCCATCAGCGCCACAGGGACAGATACGCAGTATTTT.

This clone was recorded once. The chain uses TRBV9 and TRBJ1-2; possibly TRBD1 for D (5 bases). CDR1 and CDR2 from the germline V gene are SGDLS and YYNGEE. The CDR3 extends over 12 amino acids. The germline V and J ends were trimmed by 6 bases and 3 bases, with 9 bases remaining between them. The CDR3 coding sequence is TGTGCCAGCAAAGGCAGGGACTATGGCTACACCTTC. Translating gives CASKGRDYGYTF.

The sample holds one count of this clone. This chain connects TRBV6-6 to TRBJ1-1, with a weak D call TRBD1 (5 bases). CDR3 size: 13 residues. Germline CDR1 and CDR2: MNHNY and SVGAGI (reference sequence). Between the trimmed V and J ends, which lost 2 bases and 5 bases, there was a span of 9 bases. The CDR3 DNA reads TGTGCCAGCAGTTACGACCAGGGAACTGAAGCTTTCTTT. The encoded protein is CASSYDQGTEAFF.

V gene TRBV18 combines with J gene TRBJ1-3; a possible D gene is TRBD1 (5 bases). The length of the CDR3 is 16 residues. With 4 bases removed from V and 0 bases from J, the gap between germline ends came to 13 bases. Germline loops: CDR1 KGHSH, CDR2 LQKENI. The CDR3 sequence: CASSRPSGVSGNTIYF. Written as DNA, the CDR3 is TGTGCCAGCTCACGACCCTCGGGGGTCTCTGGAAACACCATATATTTT. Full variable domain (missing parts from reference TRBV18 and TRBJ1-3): NAGVMQNPRHLVRRRGQEARLRCSPMKGHSHVYWYRQLPEEGLKFMVYLQKENIIDESGMPKERFSAEFPKEGPSILRIQQVVRGDSAAYFCASSRPSGVSGNTIYFGEGSWLTVV.

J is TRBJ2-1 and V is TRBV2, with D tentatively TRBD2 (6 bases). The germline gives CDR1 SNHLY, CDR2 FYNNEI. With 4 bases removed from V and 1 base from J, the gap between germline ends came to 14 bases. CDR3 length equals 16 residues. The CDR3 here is CASSAPSVWSYNEQFF. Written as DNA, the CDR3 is TGTGCCAGCAGTGCACCTAGCGTTTGGTCCTACAATGAGCAGTTCTTC.

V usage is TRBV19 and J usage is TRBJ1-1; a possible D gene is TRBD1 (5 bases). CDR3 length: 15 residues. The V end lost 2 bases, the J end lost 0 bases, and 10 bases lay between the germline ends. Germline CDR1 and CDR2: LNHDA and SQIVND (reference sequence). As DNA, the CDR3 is TGTGCCAGTAGTATAAGGGGCAGGGTGAACACTGAAGCTTTCTTT. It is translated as CASSIRGRVNTEAFF.

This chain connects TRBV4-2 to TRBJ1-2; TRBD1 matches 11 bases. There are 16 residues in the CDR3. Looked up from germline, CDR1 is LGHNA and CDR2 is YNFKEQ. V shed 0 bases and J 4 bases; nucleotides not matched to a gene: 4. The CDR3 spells CASSQEGTGGSYGYTF. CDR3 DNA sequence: TGTGCCAGCAGCCAAGAGGGGACAGGGGGTAGCTATGGCTACACCTTC.

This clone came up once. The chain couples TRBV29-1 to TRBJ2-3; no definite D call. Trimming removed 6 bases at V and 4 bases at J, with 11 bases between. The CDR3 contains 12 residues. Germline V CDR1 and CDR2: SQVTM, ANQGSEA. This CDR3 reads CSVLRPPDTQYF. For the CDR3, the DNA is TGCAGCGTCCTACGCCCCCCAGATACGCAGTATTTT.

The CDR3 DNA follows: TGTGCCAGCAGCTTGGGGCTAGAGACCCAGTACTTC. This encodes CASSLGLETQYF. This chain joins TRBV5-4 and TRBJ2-5; no definite D call. The CDR3 runs to 12 residues. Trimming took 0 bases from V and 4 from J, leaving 4 bases between them. Per the germline V gene, CDR1 is SGHNT and CDR2 is YYREEE (reference sequence).

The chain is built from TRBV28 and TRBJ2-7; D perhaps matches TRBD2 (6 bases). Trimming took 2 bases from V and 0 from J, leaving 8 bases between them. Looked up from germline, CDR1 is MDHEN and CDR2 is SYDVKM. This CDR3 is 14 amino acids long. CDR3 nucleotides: TGTGCCAGCAGTTTAAGCGGGCCCTCCTACGAGCAGTACTTC. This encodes CASSLSGPSYEQYF.

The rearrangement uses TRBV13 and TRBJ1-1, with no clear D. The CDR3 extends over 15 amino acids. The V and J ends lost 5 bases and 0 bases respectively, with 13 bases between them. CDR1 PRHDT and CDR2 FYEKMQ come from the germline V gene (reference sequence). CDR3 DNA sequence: TGTGCCAGCAGCGAAGACGGGAGGATGAACACTGAAGCTTTCTTT. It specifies CASSEDGRMNTEAFF.

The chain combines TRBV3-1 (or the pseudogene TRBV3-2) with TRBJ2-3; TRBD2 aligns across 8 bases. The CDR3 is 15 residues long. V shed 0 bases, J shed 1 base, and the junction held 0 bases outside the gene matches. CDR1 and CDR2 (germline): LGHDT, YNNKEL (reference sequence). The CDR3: CASSQDGGGTDTQYF. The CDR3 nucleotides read TGTGCCAGCAGCCAAGACGGGGGGGGCACAGATACGCAGTATTTT.

The CDR3 here is CASSQGAMGNTIYF. The CDR3 DNA is TGTGCCAGCAGCCAGGGGGCGATGGGAAACACCATATATTTT. The chain recombines TRBV3-1 (or the pseudogene TRBV3-2) with TRBJ1-3, with TRBD1 as a possible D gene (6 bases). The CDR3 length is 14 residues. V gave up 3 bases and J gave up 4 bases, with 10 bases separating them. The germline V gene encodes CDR1 LGHDT and CDR2 YNNKEL (reference sequence).

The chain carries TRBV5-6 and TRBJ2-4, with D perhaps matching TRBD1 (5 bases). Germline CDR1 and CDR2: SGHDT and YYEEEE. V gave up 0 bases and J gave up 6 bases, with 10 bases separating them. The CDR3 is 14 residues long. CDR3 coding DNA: TGTGCCAGCAGCTTGGTAGTAGGGGCAAACATTCAGTACTTC. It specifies CASSLVVGANIQYF.

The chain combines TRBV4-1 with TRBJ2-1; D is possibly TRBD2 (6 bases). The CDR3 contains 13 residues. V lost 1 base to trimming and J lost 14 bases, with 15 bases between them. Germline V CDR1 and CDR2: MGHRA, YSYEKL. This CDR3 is CASSQVGTGEKFF. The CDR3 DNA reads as TGCGCCAGCAGCCAAGTTGGAACGGGGGAGAAGTTCTTC.

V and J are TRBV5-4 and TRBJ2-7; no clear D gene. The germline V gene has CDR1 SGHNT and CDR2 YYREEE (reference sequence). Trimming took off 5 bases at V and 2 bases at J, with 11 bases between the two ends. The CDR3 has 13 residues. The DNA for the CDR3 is TGTGCCAGCAGGACTCCGGAGACCTACGAGCAGTACTTC. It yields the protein CASRTPETYEQYF. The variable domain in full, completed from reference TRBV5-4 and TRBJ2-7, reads ETGVTQSPTHLIKTRGQQVTLRCSSQSGHNTVSWYQQALGQGPQFIFQYYREEENGRGNFPPRFSGLQFPNYSSELNVNALELDDSALYLCASRTPETYEQYFGPGTRLTVT.

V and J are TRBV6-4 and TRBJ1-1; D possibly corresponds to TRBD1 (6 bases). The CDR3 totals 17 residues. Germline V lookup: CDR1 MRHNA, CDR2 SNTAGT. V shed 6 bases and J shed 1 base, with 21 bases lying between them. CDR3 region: CASRKNHRDSSNTEAFF. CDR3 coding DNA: TGTGCCAGCAGAAAAAATCACAGGGATTCCTCGAACACTGAAGCTTTCTTT.

The CDR3 sequence is CASSLRGGAEYEQYF. CDR3 DNA: TGTGCCAGCAGTCTACGGGGGGGTGCAGAGTACGAGCAGTACTTC. V usage is TRBV11-2 and J usage is TRBJ2-5, with 8 bases aligning to TRBD2. The J call may be in error: the DNA end matches TRBJ2-7 better. The germline gives CDR1 SGHAT, CDR2 FQNNGV. The CDR3 spans 15 residues.

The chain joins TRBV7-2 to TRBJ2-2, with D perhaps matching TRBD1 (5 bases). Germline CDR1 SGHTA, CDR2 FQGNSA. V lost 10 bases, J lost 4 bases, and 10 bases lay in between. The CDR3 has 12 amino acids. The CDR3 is CAKGSPTGELFF. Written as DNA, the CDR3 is TGTGCCAAGGGGTCCCCCACCGGGGAGCTGTTTTTT.

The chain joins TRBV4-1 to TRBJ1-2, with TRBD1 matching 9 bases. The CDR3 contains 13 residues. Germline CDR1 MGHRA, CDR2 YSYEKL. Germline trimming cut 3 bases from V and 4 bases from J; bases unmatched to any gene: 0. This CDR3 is CASSQTGGYGYTF. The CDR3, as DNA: TGCGCCAGCAGCCAGACAGGGGGCTATGGCTACACCTTC.

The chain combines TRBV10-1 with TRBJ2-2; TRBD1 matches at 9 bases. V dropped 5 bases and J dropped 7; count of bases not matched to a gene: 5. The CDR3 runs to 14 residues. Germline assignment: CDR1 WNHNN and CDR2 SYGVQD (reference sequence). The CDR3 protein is CASSQGQGFGELFF. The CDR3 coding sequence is TGCGCCAGCAGTCAGGGACAGGGATTCGGGGAGCTGTTTTTT.

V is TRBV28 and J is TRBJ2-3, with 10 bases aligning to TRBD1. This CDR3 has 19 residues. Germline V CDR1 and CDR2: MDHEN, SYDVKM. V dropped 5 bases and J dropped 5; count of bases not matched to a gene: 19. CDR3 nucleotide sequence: TGTGCCAGCAGTCTAACCTTCACCTCCGGGACAGGGGTGCAAGATACGCAGTATTTT. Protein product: CASSLTFTSGTGVQDTQYF.

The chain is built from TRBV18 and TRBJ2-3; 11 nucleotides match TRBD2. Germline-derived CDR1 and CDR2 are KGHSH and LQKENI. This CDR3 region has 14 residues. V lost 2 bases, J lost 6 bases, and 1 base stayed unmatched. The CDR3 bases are TGTGCCAGCTCACCATCTAGCGGGGGGGATACGCAGTATTTT. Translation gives CASSPSSGGDTQYF. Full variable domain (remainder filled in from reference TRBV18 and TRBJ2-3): NAGVMQNPRHLVRRRGQEARLRCSPMKGHSHVYWYRQLPEEGLKFMVYLQKENIIDESGMPKERFSAEFPKEGPSILRIQQVVRGDSAAYFCASSPSSGGDTQYFGPGTRLTVL.

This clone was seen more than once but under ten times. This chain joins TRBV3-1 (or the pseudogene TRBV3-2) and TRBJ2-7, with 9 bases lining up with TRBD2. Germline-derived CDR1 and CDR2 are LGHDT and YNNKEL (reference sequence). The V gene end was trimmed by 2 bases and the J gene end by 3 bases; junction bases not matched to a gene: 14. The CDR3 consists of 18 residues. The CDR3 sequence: CASSQPPVRAGGVYEQYF. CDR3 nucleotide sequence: TGTGCCAGCAGCCAACCTCCCGTGAGAGCGGGGGGCGTCTACGAGCAGTACTTC.